One and the same sample provided the 14 T cell receptor beta chains below, sequenced in a study of T cells in Graves' hyperthyroidism and ophthalmopathy. RNA transcripts provided the source from which TCR beta CDR3 regions were amplified. A set of HTBI primers served as the primers for a first-round RT-PCR of the TCR CDR3. Each CDR3 protein gets one entry after TCRdb re-called the multiplex PCR reads with MiXCR. The sample comprises under 450,000 distinct CDR3 sequences, 15% to 18% of which are singletons, and about 14% rests with the top ten. The sequenced sample consisted of blood. The receptors here all came from a woman under 30 with Graves' hyperthyroidism.

There are many counts of this clonotype. The gene calls are TRBV3-1 and TRBJ2-5; 9 bases are shared with TRBD2. With V trimmed by 4 bases and J by 1 base, 7 bases remained unmatched. Germline CDR1 is LGHDT and CDR2 is YNNKEL (reference sequence). The CDR3 loop spans 16 amino acids. The CDR3 reads CASSPLAGGGQETQYF. In nucleotides, the CDR3 is TGTGCCAGCAGCCCTTTGGCGGGAGGGGGCCAAGAGACCCAGTACTTC.

This chain connects TRBV7-8 to TRBJ2-2; TRBD2 matches at 7 bases. Unmatched junction bases numbered 9, after V lost 2 bases and J lost 6 bases. This CDR3 is built from 16 residues. CDR1 is SGHVS, CDR2 FQNEAQ, per germline. In nucleotides, the CDR3 is TGTGCCAGCAGCTTAAAGAATCCGGGGGGACCCGGGGAGCTGTTTTTT. Residues: CASSLKNPGGPGELFF.

The gene calls are TRBV20-1 and TRBJ1-1, with D unclear. There are 14 residues in the CDR3. Trimming took off 0 bases at V and 1 base at J, with 9 bases between the two ends. Germline V CDR1 and CDR2: DFQATT, SNEGSKA (reference sequence). CDR3 residues: CSARDPPQNTEAFF. In DNA, the CDR3 is TGCAGTGCTAGAGACCCCCCCCAGAACACTGAAGCTTTCTTT.

This clonotype came up many times. This chain connects TRBV27 to TRBJ1-1, with D unresolved. The germline CDR1 and CDR2 sequences are MNHEY and SMNVEV (reference sequence). The CDR3 has 14 amino acids. V dropped 0 bases and J dropped 4 bases, with 9 bases sitting between them. CDR3 region: CASSLSRVGTEAFF. In DNA form, the CDR3 reads TGTGCCAGCAGTTTATCGCGGGTGGGCACTGAAGCTTTCTTT.

This clonotype was seen at least ten times. The J gene is TRBJ2-1, the V gene TRBV3-1, with unresolved D. The length of the CDR3 is 13 residues. Trimming removed 2 bases from V and 6 bases from J, with 8 bases in between. CDR1 and CDR2 from the germline V gene are LGHDT and YNNKEL (reference sequence). This chain's CDR3 is CASSQMRSNEQFF. The CDR3 nucleotides read TGTGCCAGCAGCCAAATGCGGAGCAATGAGCAGTTCTTC.

Details on this clonotype: An end of the junction does not agree with germline; a read error may underlie this. This sequence joins TRBV13 and TRBJ2-7, with no clear D. CDR3 length equals 12 residues. Germline V gives CDR1 PRHDT, CDR2 FYEKMQ (reference sequence). In DNA, the CDR3 is TGTGCCAGCAGCTTAAAGCCCTACAAGCAGTACTTC. Translation: CASSLKPYKQYF.

The V call is TRBV7-2, the J call TRBJ2-1; 7 bases line up with TRBD1. CDR1 is SGHTA and CDR2 is FQGNSA in the germline V gene. After removal of 1 base from V and 6 bases from J, the junction contained 6 bases not matched to a gene. This CDR3 spans 15 amino acids. CDR3 DNA: TGTGCCAGCAGCTTAGTCTCGGGGACAGTCAATGAGCAGTTCTTC. As protein: CASSLVSGTVNEQFF.

The J gene is TRBJ2-7, the V gene TRBV5-1; the match to TRBD2 covers 8 bases. The CDR3 sequence is 17 residues long. Trimming took 3 bases from V and 2 from J; bases not matched to a gene: 13. From germline, CDR1 is SGHRS and CDR2 YFSETQ. CDR3 protein: CASSSPWATSGTYEQYF. In DNA form, the CDR3 reads TGCGCCAGCAGCTCCCCCTGGGCAACTAGCGGTACCTACGAGCAGTACTTC.

This clonotype came up many times. This chain joins TRBV27 and TRBJ2-1; 9 nucleotides agree with TRBD1. Germline V gene lookup returns CDR1 MNHEY and CDR2 SMNVEV (reference sequence). The CDR3 runs 14 residues. V dropped 6 bases and J dropped 8; count of bases not matched to a gene: 8. The CDR3 sequence: CASSRGQGTDEQFF. CDR3 bases: TGTGCCAGCAGCCGGGGACAGGGTACAGATGAGCAGTTCTTC.

This clonotype turned up a few times. V and J are TRBV29-1 and TRBJ1-2, with D uncertain. Germline CDR1 and CDR2: SQVTM and ANQGSEA. This CDR3 has 14 residues. V was clipped by 7 bases and J by 0 bases, with 15 bases between them. This CDR3 is CSAFVPGSNYGYTF. The CDR3 nucleotides are TGCAGCGCCTTCGTACCCGGGTCTAACTATGGCTACACCTTC.

This sequence joins TRBV9 and TRBJ2-1; TRBD1 matches at 7 bases. The CDR3 covers 16 residues. The trim removed 4 bases at V and 3 bases at J, leaving 10 bases unmatched. Per germline, CDR1 SGDLS and CDR2 YYNGEE. CDR3 in DNA: TGTGCCAGCAGCAGTACCGGGACAGACTACTACAATGAGCAGTTCTTC. Translating gives CASSSTGTDYYNEQFF.

The V and J genes are TRBV5-5 and TRBJ2-7; possibly TRBD1 for D (6 bases). The germline V gene has CDR1 SGHKS and CDR2 YYEKEE (reference sequence). The V gene lost 4 bases and the J gene lost 3 bases, with 14 bases spanning the gap. The CDR3 has 14 residues. Here the CDR3 reads CASSPQTGIYEQYF. In DNA, the CDR3 is TGTGCCAGCAGCCCACAGACAGGAATCTACGAGCAGTACTTC.

This clonotype was seen at least ten times. This CDR3 is CASSRPGTSNYEQYF. The CDR3 nucleotides read TGTGCCAGCAGCAGACCCGGGACGAGCAACTACGAGCAGTACTTC. The J gene is TRBJ2-7, the V gene TRBV6-1; D might be TRBD1 or TRBD2, each matching 5 bases. Germline-derived CDR1 and CDR2 are MNHNS and SASEGT. The CDR3 spans 15 residues. V dropped 6 bases and J dropped 3 bases, with 18 bases sitting between them.

On this clonotype itself: A clone one base away is much larger, so this may be a read error. Here the CDR3 omits its conserved ending phenylalanine or tryptophan, so a read error is the likely source. The chain has TRBV20-1 and TRBJ1-6, with D possibly matching TRBD1 (6 bases). In germline, CDR1 is DFQATT, CDR2 SNEGSKA (reference sequence). CDR3 size: 15 residues. V was cut by 1 base and J by 5 bases, with 12 bases left in between. Here the CDR3 reads CSARVSGVNNSPLHL. CDR3 DNA sequence: TGCAGTGCTAGAGTATCAGGGGTGAATAATTCACCCCTCCACCTT.